The next 21 T cell receptor beta chains were all read from a single sample in a study of T-cell reconstitution after alpha-beta-depleted transplantation in children. Library preparation (for TCRbeta) was performed with unique molecular identifiers. TCRdb recomputed calls from the PCR reads with MiXCR, one row per CDR3 protein. The data show roughly 200,000 distinct CDR3 sequences, around 9.2% seen once. Sequencing used PBMCs, mostly from graft donor cells, obtained 360 days after TCRalphabeta/CD19-depleted stem cell transplant. The source of these receptors is a male patient aged 2 to 9 who had a stem cell transplant for acute myeloid leukemia, so the T cells may come from the graft donor.

In this sample, this clonotype turned up a few times. This sequence joins TRBV12-3 or TRBV12-4 and TRBJ2-2; TRBD1 agrees at 8 bases. Trimming took 2 bases from V and 6 from J; bases not matched to a gene: 5. The CDR3 totals 15 residues. This CDR3 is CASSLWDRMAGELFF. CDR3 nucleotide sequence: TGTGCCAGCAGTTTATGGGACAGGATGGCCGGGGAGCTGTTTTTT.

This clonotype was recorded at least ten times. V and J are TRBV14 and TRBJ2-7, with D maybe TRBD1 (5 bases). There are 13 residues in the CDR3. Looked up from germline, CDR1 is SGHDN and CDR2 is FVKESK. Trimming took 4 bases from V and 2 from J, leaving 9 bases between them. The CDR3 region is CASSRRDAYEQYF. The CDR3 DNA follows: TGTGCCAGCAGCCGCAGGGATGCCTACGAGCAGTACTTC.

This clonotype was recorded at least ten times. This chain links TRBV10-3 with TRBJ2-4; no clear D. Trimming pared 5 bases from V and 8 bases from J, leaving 19 bases between. From germline, CDR1 is ENHRY and CDR2 SYGVKD. CDR3 length: 15 residues. The CDR3 sequence is CAISPRGHRVDIQYF. The CDR3 region has the DNA TGTGCCATCAGTCCACGTGGCCACCGGGTGGACATTCAGTACTTC.

This clonotype has just a few counts. The rearrangement uses TRBV12-3 or TRBV12-4 and TRBJ1-1; 7 bases agree with TRBD1. This CDR3 is built from 12 residues. With V trimmed by 6 bases and J by 10 bases, 8 bases remained unmatched. The CDR3 sequence: CASSYGDSVAFF. In nucleotides, the CDR3 is TGTGCCAGCAGCTACGGGGACAGCGTAGCTTTCTTT.

The sample holds a few counts of this clonotype. The gene calls are TRBV7-8 and TRBJ2-3; no clear D. In germline, CDR1 is SGHVS, CDR2 FQNEAQ. V lost 3 bases and J lost 0, with 10 bases in between. The CDR3 runs to 15 residues. CDR3 DNA: TGTGCCAGCAGCTTGTTTGCGATGAGCACAGATACGCAGTATTTT. Translation gives CASSLFAMSTDTQYF.

This clonotype was counted a few times. The chain joins TRBV19 to TRBJ1-4, with TRBD1 identical over 8 bases. Germline V gene sequence: CDR1 LNHDA, CDR2 SQIVND (reference sequence). The CDR3 sequence is 15 residues long. V dropped 5 bases and J dropped 6; count of bases not matched to a gene: 8. The CDR3 here is CASSPDRGDDEKLFF. As DNA, the CDR3 is TGTGCCAGTAGTCCAGACAGGGGAGACGATGAAAAACTGTTTTTT. Looking up the rest from reference TRBV19 and TRBJ1-4 gives the full variable domain: DGGITQSPKYLFRKEGQNVTLSCEQNLNHDAMYWYRQDPGQGLRLIYYSQIVNDFQKGDIAEGYSVSREKKESFPLTVTSAQKNPTAFYLCASSPDRGDDEKLFFGSGTQLSVL.

J is TRBJ1-4 and V is TRBV20-1; D is possibly TRBD1 (5 bases). CDR1 and CDR2 (germline): DFQATT, SNEGSKA (reference sequence). The CDR3 runs to 15 residues. Trimming took off 0 bases at V and 8 bases at J, with 16 bases between the two ends. CDR3: CSARDAGEGIEKLFF. The CDR3 DNA sequence: TGCAGTGCTAGAGATGCGGGGGAGGGAATAGAAAAACTGTTTTTT.

The V and J genes are TRBV29-1 and TRBJ1-1; D is unresolved. V lost 4 bases, J lost 6 bases, and 12 bases lay in between. Germline CDR1 reads SQVTM; CDR2 reads ANQGSEA. This CDR3 spans 12 amino acids. In DNA form, the CDR3 reads TGCAGCGTTGTAGGCCAGATCGCTGAAGCTTTCTTT. Amino acids: CSVVGQIAEAFF.

This clonotype came up a few times. The chain is built from TRBV14 and TRBJ1-1; no definite D call. Germline lookup yields CDR1 SGHDN and CDR2 FVKESK. The CDR3 length is 13 residues. V was trimmed by 4 bases and J by 0 bases, leaving 6 bases between them. CDR3 loop: CASSRDLNTEAFF. DNA for the CDR3: TGTGCCAGCAGCCGGGATCTGAACACTGAAGCTTTCTTT.

This clonotype came up many times. The chain combines TRBV12-3 or TRBV12-4 with TRBJ2-7; 7 positions agree with TRBD1. The J segment lost 7 bases and the V segment lost 5 bases, leaving 11 bases of the junction unmatched. CDR3 length equals 14 residues. CDR3 residues: CASSPSTGVGEQYV. The CDR3 nucleotides read TGTGCCAGCAGTCCCAGTACAGGGGTAGGGGAGCAGTACGTC.

This clonotype was seen ten or more times. This chain uses TRBV9 with TRBJ2-3; 8 nucleotides line up with TRBD1. Germline CDR1 reads SGDLS; CDR2 reads YYNGEE. J was trimmed by 5 bases and V by 3 bases; bases with no gene match: 8. This CDR3 comprises 15 residues. The CDR3 DNA reads TGTGCCAGCAGCGAGAGACAGGGGTCCGGAGATACGCAGTATTTT. The encoded protein is CASSERQGSGDTQYF.

This clonotype was picked up a small number of times. The rearrangement joins TRBV20-1 to TRBJ2-6; 7 bases are a match to TRBD1. The CDR3 contains 17 residues. The trim removed 5 bases at V and 2 bases at J, leaving 12 bases unmatched. CDR1 and CDR2 from the germline V gene are DFQATT and SNEGSKA (reference sequence). CDR3 in amino acids: CSAPNLLGGPGANVLTF. CDR3 bases: TGCAGTGCTCCAAATCTCCTAGGGGGCCCTGGGGCCAACGTCCTGACTTTC.

This clonotype was detected ten times or more. This rearrangement joins TRBV5-5 to TRBJ2-3, with D unresolved. Germline V gene sequence: CDR1 SGHKS, CDR2 YYEKEE (reference sequence). Trimming removed 0 bases from V and 2 bases from J, with 10 bases in between. The CDR3 is 15 residues long. The CDR3 DNA sequence: TGTGCCAGCAGCTTGGGGGCCAGCCTCACAGATACGCAGTATTTT. It codes for CASSLGASLTDTQYF.

This clonotype was seen at least ten times. The rearrangement links TRBV9 to TRBJ2-3; possibly TRBD1 for D (6 bases). Trimming shortened V by 0 bases and J by 3 bases, and 11 bases separated the two germline ends. The CDR3 covers 15 residues. The V gene's germline CDR1 is SGDLS and CDR2 YYNGEE. The CDR3 reads CASSVALQGTDTQYF. CDR3 nucleotides: TGTGCCAGCAGCGTAGCCCTACAGGGTACAGATACGCAGTATTTT.

The rearrangement joins TRBV11-2 to TRBJ2-2; D is undetermined. Germline V gene lookup returns CDR1 SGHAT and CDR2 FQNNGV. The CDR3 is made up of 14 amino acids. The V gene lost 4 bases and the J gene lost 6 bases, with 12 bases spanning the gap. The CDR3, as DNA: TGTGCCAGCAGCTCCTCCTTTTCGGCCGGGGAGCTGTTTTTT. Amino acid sequence: CASSSSFSAGELFF.

This clonotype appeared many times. The chain is built from TRBV20-1 and TRBJ2-2, with 8 bases fitting TRBD2. V shed 5 bases, J shed 1 base, and the junction held 6 bases outside the gene matches. In germline, CDR1 is DFQATT, CDR2 SNEGSKA (reference sequence). The CDR3 is made up of 15 amino acids. CDR3 loop: CSARVLAVNTGELFF. CDR3 nucleotide sequence: TGCAGTGCTCGAGTACTAGCGGTGAACACCGGGGAGCTGTTTTTT.

This clonotype has just a few counts. The gene calls are TRBV7-9 and TRBJ2-7; weak D call: TRBD1 (6 bases). Germline V gives CDR1 SEHNR, CDR2 FQNEAQ (reference sequence). Trimming pared 4 bases from V and 2 bases from J, leaving 15 bases between. This CDR3 contains 15 residues. CDR3 sequence (DNA): TGTGCCAGCAGCTCCACCGGGACATTCCCCTACGAGCAGTACGTC. Translation gives CASSSTGTFPYEQYV.

The V gene is TRBV6-1, the J gene TRBJ2-1; D is perhaps TRBD1 or TRBD2 (5 bases each). The germline V gene has CDR1 MNHNS and CDR2 SASEGT. The CDR3 contains 15 residues. V lost 5 bases and J 6 bases, leaving 17 bases between the germline ends. The CDR3 DNA is TGTGCCAGCAGTCGTCGGGACCCACGAGGCAATGAGCAGTTCTTC. Residues: CASSRRDPRGNEQFF.

This clonotype was detected a few times. The chain uses TRBV19 and TRBJ2-5, with TRBD1 matching over 7 bases. Germline assignment: CDR1 LNHDA and CDR2 SQIVND (reference sequence). Losses at the gene ends were 6 bases for V and 8 bases for J; bases not matched to a gene: 9. The CDR3 consists of 13 residues. The CDR3 here is CASSADRQGTQYF. In DNA, the CDR3 is TGTGCCAGTAGCGCGGATCGACAGGGCACCCAGTACTTC. Combining the CDR3 with reference TRBV19 and TRBJ2-5 gives the whole variable domain DGGITQSPKYLFRKEGQNVTLSCEQNLNHDAMYWYRQDPGQGLRLIYYSQIVNDFQKGDIAEGYSVSREKKESFPLTVTSAQKNPTAFYLCASSADRQGTQYFGPGTRLLVL.

This clonotype was observed many times. The chain employs TRBV7-9 and TRBJ2-1; 10 nucleotides line up with TRBD2. CDR1 and CDR2 (germline): SEHNR, FQNEAQ (reference sequence). The CDR3 runs to 15 residues. Unmatched junction bases numbered 6, after V lost 6 bases and J lost 4 bases. This CDR3 is CASRPATSGYNEQFF. CDR3 nucleotides: TGTGCCAGCAGACCCGCGACTAGCGGGTACAATGAGCAGTTCTTC.

In its sample, this clonotype was seen many times. The genes are TRBV7-9 and TRBJ2-3, with D perhaps assigned TRBD1 or TRBD2 (5 bases each). Germline assignment: CDR1 SEHNR and CDR2 FQNEAQ (reference sequence). This CDR3 has 17 residues. V lost 0 bases and J lost 1, with 14 bases in between. CDR3 nucleotide sequence: TGTGCCAGCAGCTTAGCCTTGGGGGAAGAGGGCACAGATACGCAGTATTTT. The encoded protein is CASSLALGEEGTDTQYF.